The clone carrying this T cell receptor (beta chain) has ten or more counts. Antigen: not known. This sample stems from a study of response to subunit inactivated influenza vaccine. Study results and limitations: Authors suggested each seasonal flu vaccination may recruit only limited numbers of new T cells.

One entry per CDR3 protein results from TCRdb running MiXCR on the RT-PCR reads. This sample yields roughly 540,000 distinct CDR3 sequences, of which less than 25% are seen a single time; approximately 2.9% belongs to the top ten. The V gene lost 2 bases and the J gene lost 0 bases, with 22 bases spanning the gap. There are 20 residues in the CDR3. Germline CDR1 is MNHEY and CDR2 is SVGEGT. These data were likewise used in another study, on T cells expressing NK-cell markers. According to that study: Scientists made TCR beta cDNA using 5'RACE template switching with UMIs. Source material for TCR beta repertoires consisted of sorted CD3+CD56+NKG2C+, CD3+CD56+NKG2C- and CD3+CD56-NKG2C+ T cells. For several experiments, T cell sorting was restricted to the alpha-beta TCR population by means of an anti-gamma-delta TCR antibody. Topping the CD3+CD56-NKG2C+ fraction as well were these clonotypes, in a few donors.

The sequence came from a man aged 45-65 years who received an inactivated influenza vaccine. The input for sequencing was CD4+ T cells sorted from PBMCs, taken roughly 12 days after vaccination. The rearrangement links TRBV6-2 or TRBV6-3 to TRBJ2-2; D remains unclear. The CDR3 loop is CASSYPSSRIAYPNTGELFF. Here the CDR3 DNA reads TGTGCCAGCAGTTACCCCTCGTCTAGAATAGCTTACCCGAACACCGGGGAGCTGTTTTTT.